A selection of T cell receptor beta chains follows, all from one sample in a study of neurological immune-mediated disorders. TCRdb processed the 5' RACE reads anew with MiXCR; each CDR3 protein has one entry. Here the sample spans tens of thousands of distinct CDR3 sequences, 10% being singletons. Sequencing used PBMCs. The source of these receptors is a woman aged 40 to 50 with HTLV-1-associated myelopathy (HAM/TSP). The CDR3 runs from the conserved cysteine through the conserved F or W. D genes are given only for firm matches. Expanded clones are given a class, and other clones once, few, many or no size at all.

D gene	V gene	J gene	clone size	CDR3 DNA	CDR3 protein
TRBD1	TRBV20-1	TRBJ2-7	many	TGCAGTGCTAGACCGGCCCGGGACAGGGGGAACGAGCAGTACTTC	CSARPARDRGNEQYF
-	TRBV3-1	TRBJ2-2	many	TGTGCCAGCAGCCGGATAGAGAACACCGGGGAGCTGTTTTTT	CASSRIENTGELFF
-	TRBV6-6	TRBJ1-6	many	TGTGCCAGCAGTTATAACGGGTTGGAGTCACCCCTCCACTTT	CASSYNGLESPLHF
TRBD1	TRBV9	TRBJ1-1	-	TGTGCCAGCAGCGTAGGCACAGGGGCGGATCGGGCTTTCTTT	CASSVGTGADRAFF
-	TRBV12-3/TRBV12-4	TRBJ1-5	-	TGTGCCAGAAGTTTAAATAGGGGTACTCAGCCCCAGCACTTT	CARSLNRGTQPQHF
-	TRBV7-3	TRBJ2-2	many	TGTGCCAGCAGCTTTGCGGGGCCGAACACCGGGGAGCTGTTTTTT	CASSFAGPNTGELFF
TRBD2	TRBV7-9	TRBJ2-1	many	TGTGCCAGCAGCTTAGTAGCGGGGGCTGACAATGAGCAGTTCTTC	CASSLVAGADNEQFF
TRBD1	TRBV27	TRBJ1-2	many	TGTGCCAGCAGACCAAGGACAGGGGACGGCTACACCTTC	CASRPRTGDGYTF
TRBD2	TRBV28	TRBJ2-1	many	TGTGCCAGCAGTCGGGGGGGGGGCTCCTACAATGAGCAGTTCTTC	CASSRGGGSYNEQFF
TRBD1	TRBV6-5	TRBJ2-1	many	TGTGCCAGCAGTTACGACCGGACAGGGCCCGTTATGAACAATGAGCAGTTCTTC	CASSYDRTGPVMNNEQFF
-	TRBV4-1	TRBJ1-6	many	TGCGCCAGCAGCCAAGCCCTGAGGGCGAATTCACCCCTCCACTTT	CASSQALRANSPLHF
TRBD2	TRBV7-6	TRBJ2-1	-	TGTGCCAGCAGCCCTCTACAGCGGGGGAGCAATGAGCAGTTCTTC	CASSPLQRGSNEQFF
TRBD2	TRBV20-1	TRBJ2-3	few	TGCAGTGCCAGAGGTAGCGGGGGGGCCGGAGATACGCAGTATTTT	CSARGSGGAGDTQYF
-	TRBV29-1	TRBJ1-2	many	TGCAGCGTTGAGTCAGGGGCTCGGGGCTACACCTTC	CSVESGARGYTF
-	TRBV20-1	TRBJ1-3	many	TGCAGTGCTAGAGATTCGAGGGGGTCTGGAAACACCATATATTTT	CSARDSRGSGNTIYF
TRBD2	TRBV6-5	TRBJ2-2	many	TGTGCCAGCAGTTACCAGGGACTAGCGGGCACCGGGGAGCTGTTTTTT	CASSYQGLAGTGELFF
-	TRBV5-1	TRBJ1-1	many	TGCGCCAGCAGCCCCTTACAGGGTCGGGGTGGCACTGAAGCTTTCTTT	CASSPLQGRGGTEAFF
-	TRBV12-5	TRBJ1-2	many	TGTGCTAGTGGTTTGTTAGGCTATGGCTACACCTTC	CASGLLGYGYTF
-	TRBV11-3	TRBJ2-1	many	TGTGCCAGCAGCACCAATAGTGACAATGAGCAGTTCTTC	CASSTNSDNEQFF
-	TRBV6-5	TRBJ2-6	many	TGTGCCAGCAGGGAAACCTCCAGCGTCTCTGGGGCCAACGTCCTGACTTTC	CASRETSSVSGANVLTF
-	TRBV7-2	TRBJ1-3	many	TGTGCCAGCAGCTTTATACCTCTAACAAGGGGAAACACCATATATTTT	CASSFIPLTRGNTIYF
-	TRBV7-3	TRBJ2-3	many	TGTGCCAGCAGCTCAACAGGACAGTCGCAGTATTTT	CASSSTGQSQYF
-	TRBV4-3	TRBJ2-1	many	TGCGCCAGCAGCCTCCACGGCGATGAGCAGTTCTTC	CASSLHGDEQFF
TRBD2	TRBV5-1	TRBJ2-7	many	TGCGCCAGCAGCTTGTCGGGGGGGACCTCCTACGAGCAGTACTTC	CASSLSGGTSYEQYF
-	TRBV12-3/TRBV12-4	TRBJ2-1	-	TGTGCCAGCAGGGGGGGGCCAGTAAATGAGCAGTTCTTC	CASRGGPVNEQFF
-	TRBV12-5	TRBJ2-3	many	TGTGCTAGTGACTTCACAGATACGCAGTATTTT	CASDFTDTQYF
-	TRBV12-3/TRBV12-4	TRBJ1-1	many	TGTGCCAGCAGTTTACTTCAAAACACTGAAGCTTTCTTT	CASSLLQNTEAFF